This entry features one T cell receptor (beta chain) sequence. The antigen is unknown. Trimming pared 6 bases from V and 3 bases from J, leaving 9 bases between. Germline V lookup: CDR1 KGHSH, CDR2 LQKENI. The length of the CDR3 is 13 residues. This sample is part of a study of CD8 T cells in ankylosing spondylitis. The TCR beta libraries were generated through quantitative 5'-RACE incorporating molecular barcodes. One entry per CDR3 protein results from TCRdb running MiXCR on the 5' RACE reads. The repertoire consists of some 450,000 distinct CDR3 sequences, with roughly 15% occurring once and the leading ten covering approximately 1%. Whole-study findings and limits: Earlier literature documents some of the motif variants in reactive arthritis synovial fluid and blood. The study looked at matched synovial fluid samples from ankylosing spondylitis patients. Disease-linked clones were reported to be significantly enriched there. In ankylosing spondylitis blood, a motif of seven or eight highly homologous TCR beta variants appeared characteristic.

The chain joins TRBV18 to TRBJ2-1; no definite D call. This clonotype was sampled from a male donor with ankylosing spondylitis. Sequencing was done on a sample of blood, either unsorted or a sorted T cell fraction (not recorded which). In DNA form, the CDR3 reads TGTGCCAGCTCCCCGACAAACTACAATGAGCAGTTCTTC. Translated: CASSPTNYNEQFF.